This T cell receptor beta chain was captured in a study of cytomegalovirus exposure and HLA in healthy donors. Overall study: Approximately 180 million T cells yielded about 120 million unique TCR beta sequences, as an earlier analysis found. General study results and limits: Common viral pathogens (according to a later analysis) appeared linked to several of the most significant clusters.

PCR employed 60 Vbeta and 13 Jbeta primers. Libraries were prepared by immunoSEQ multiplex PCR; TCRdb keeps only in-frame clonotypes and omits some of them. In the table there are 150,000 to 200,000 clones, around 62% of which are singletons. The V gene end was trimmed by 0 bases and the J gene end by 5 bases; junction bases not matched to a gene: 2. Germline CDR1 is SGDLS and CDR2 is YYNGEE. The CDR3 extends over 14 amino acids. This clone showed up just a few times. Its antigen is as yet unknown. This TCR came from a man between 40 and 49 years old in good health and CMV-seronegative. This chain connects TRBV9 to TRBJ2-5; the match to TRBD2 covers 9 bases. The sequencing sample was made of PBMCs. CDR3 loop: CASSVDSGSETQYF. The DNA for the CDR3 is TGTGCCAGCAGCGTAGATAGCGGGAGTGAGACCCAGTACTTC.